These 26 T cell receptor beta chains came from one sample sequenced in a study of control samples from healthy donors and cancer patients. Here immunoSEQ multiplex PCR was the method, and the copy in TCRdb shows in-frame clones only, minus some. The table includes roughly 160,000 clones, roughly 94% detected once. The sample was PBMCs. These receptors all come from a man in his sixties with colorectal cancer.

This chain uses TRBV7-8 with TRBJ1-5; 8 positions match TRBD1. The CDR3 runs to 16 residues. The germline gives CDR1 SGHVS, CDR2 FQNEAQ. After removal of 6 bases from V and 5 bases from J, the junction contained 12 bases not matched to a gene. The CDR3 nucleotides are TGTGCCAGCAGTCCAGGACAGGGACAACTTTATCAGCCCCAGCATTTT. Protein: CASSPGQGQLYQPQHF. Together with reference TRBV7-8 and TRBJ1-5, the CDR3 gives the full variable domain: GAGVSQSPRYKVAKRGQDVALRCDPISGHVSLFWYQQALGQGPEFLTYFQNEAQLDKSGLPSDRFFAERPEGSVSTLKIQRTQQEDSAVYLCASSPGQGQLYQPQHFGDGTRLSIL.

V usage is TRBV7-2 and J usage is TRBJ1-4; possibly TRBD1 for D (5 bases). The V gene's germline CDR1 is SGHTA and CDR2 FQGNSA. This CDR3 spans 14 amino acids. The V gene lost 5 bases and the J gene lost 8 bases, with 15 bases spanning the gap. CDR3 nucleotides: TGTGCCAGCAGCCCCGGGGCAGGACCAGAAAAACTGTTTTTT. Protein product: CASSPGAGPEKLFF.

V gene TRBV5-8 combines with J gene TRBJ1-5; TRBD1 is a possible D gene (6 bases). The CDR3 sequence is 16 residues long. The V gene's germline CDR1 is SGHTS and CDR2 YDEGEE. V dropped 3 bases and J dropped 3 bases, with 16 bases sitting between them. The CDR3 loop reads CASSSLGQPYNQPQHF. The CDR3 DNA reads as TGTGCCAGCAGCTCATTGGGACAACCGTACAATCAGCCCCAGCATTTT.

The rearrangement uses TRBV7-2 and TRBJ1-3; D uncertain. This CDR3 is 15 amino acids long. V shed 6 bases and J shed 0 bases, with 12 bases lying between them. The germline V gene encodes CDR1 SGHTA and CDR2 FQGNSA. The DNA of the CDR3 is TGTGCCAGCAGTCCGACGGGGAGCTCTGGAAACACCATATATTTT. Translated, it gives CASSPTGSSGNTIYF.

The chain links TRBV19 to TRBJ1-1; 8 positions agree with TRBD1. The CDR3 runs 12 residues. CDR1 LNHDA and CDR2 SQIVND come from the germline V gene (reference sequence). Losses at the gene ends were 7 bases for V and 8 bases for J; bases not matched to a gene: 6. The CDR3 DNA is TGTGCCAGTACCGCCCGGGACAGGGAAGCTTTCTTT. The encoded protein is CASTARDREAFF. Based on the CDR3 plus reference TRBV19 and TRBJ1-1, the full variable domain is DGGITQSPKYLFRKEGQNVTLSCEQNLNHDAMYWYRQDPGQGLRLIYYSQIVNDFQKGDIAEGYSVSREKKESFPLTVTSAQKNPTAFYLCASTARDREAFFGQGTRLTVV.

The CDR3 DNA is TGTGCTAGTGGCCCAGGGACTCCCTATGGCTACACCTTC. Translated: CASGPGTPYGYTF. The chain joins TRBV12-5 to TRBJ1-2, with a tentative D call TRBD1 (5 bases). Germline V CDR1 and CDR2: LGHNT, FRNRAP. The CDR3 has 13 residues. V gave up 6 bases and J gave up 4 bases, with 12 bases separating them.

This chain uses TRBV7-9 with TRBJ1-6; perhaps TRBD1 as D (5 bases). Trimming removed 1 base at V and 5 bases at J, with 6 bases between. This CDR3 has 14 amino acids. Germline V CDR1 and CDR2: SEHNR, FQNEAQ (reference sequence). The CDR3 DNA follows: TGTGCCAGCAGCTTAGAGGGGAATAATTCACCCCTCCACTTT. Protein sequence: CASSLEGNNSPLHF.

The chain is built from TRBV6-4 and TRBJ1-2; D is uncertain. CDR3 length: 13 residues. The germline V and J ends were trimmed by 8 bases and 1 base, with 11 bases remaining between them. Germline assignment: CDR1 MRHNA and CDR2 SNTAGT. This CDR3 is CASPHLSNYGYTF. As DNA, the CDR3 is TGTGCCAGCCCCCATTTAAGTAACTATGGCTACACCTTC.

The chain combines TRBV10-3 with TRBJ2-5; 8 nucleotides match TRBD2. With 9 bases clipped from V and 5 bases from J, the junction kept 8 bases outside the gene matches. This CDR3 is built from 13 residues. Per the germline V gene, CDR1 is ENHRY and CDR2 is SYGVKD. Here the CDR3 reads CAIALRGGETQYF. CDR3 bases: TGTGCCATTGCCCTTCGCGGGGGGGAGACCCAGTACTTC.

The V gene is TRBV13, the J gene TRBJ2-7; D possibly corresponds to TRBD2 (7 bases). CDR1 is PRHDT and CDR2 is FYEKMQ in the germline V gene (reference sequence). Between the trimmed V and J ends, which lost 0 bases and 7 bases, there was a span of 16 bases. The CDR3 length is 15 residues. The CDR3 protein is CASSLGRRGLMEQYF. CDR3 nucleotides: TGTGCCAGCAGCTTAGGACGGCGGGGGCTAATGGAGCAGTACTTC.

This chain's CDR3 is CASSLEGNTDTQYF. CDR3 DNA sequence: TGCGCCAGCAGCTTGGAGGGAAACACAGATACGCAGTATTTT. V usage is TRBV5-1 and J usage is TRBJ2-3, with D uncertain. Germline V gives CDR1 SGHRS, CDR2 YFSETQ. Deletions cut 0 bases from V and 2 bases from J, with 7 bases between. This CDR3 is 14 amino acids long.

The CDR3 sequence: CASKGQDRSYGYTF. The DNA for the CDR3 is TGTGCCAGCAAGGGACAGGACCGATCTTATGGCTACACCTTC. V gene TRBV27 combines with J gene TRBJ1-2, with 8 bases lining up with TRBD1. The CDR3 runs 14 residues. Losses at the gene ends were 7 bases for V and 5 bases for J; bases not matched to a gene: 9. Per germline, CDR1 MNHEY and CDR2 SMNVEV (reference sequence).

This clone occurred once. The CDR3, as DNA: TGTGCCAGCAGCCACAACCAGTTCGGCACTGAAGCTTTCTTT. This encodes CASSHNQFGTEAFF. The V and J genes are TRBV9 and TRBJ1-1, with unresolved D. Trimming stripped 4 bases from V and 4 bases from J, with 14 bases between. The CDR3 length is 14 residues. The germline CDR1 and CDR2 sequences are SGDLS and YYNGEE.

This chain connects TRBV19 to TRBJ1-1, with 8 bases lining up with TRBD1. This CDR3 has 16 residues. Unmatched junction bases numbered 15, after V lost 5 bases and J lost 7 bases. Germline V CDR1 and CDR2: LNHDA, SQIVND (reference sequence). Here the CDR3 reads CASSPNAGGAVFEAFF. In nucleotides, the CDR3 is TGTGCCAGTAGTCCGAACGCAGGGGGCGCTGTATTTGAAGCTTTCTTT.

The J gene is TRBJ2-3, the V gene TRBV6-1; D unresolved. The CDR3 contains 18 residues. The V end lost 2 bases, the J end lost 4 bases, and 22 bases lay between the germline ends. CDR1 is MNHNS and CDR2 is SASEGT in the germline V gene. CDR3 residues: CASSESRRVTASADTQYF. In nucleotides, the CDR3 is TGTGCCAGCAGTGAAAGCAGGCGAGTGACGGCCAGCGCAGATACGCAGTATTTT.

The gene calls are TRBV7-9 and TRBJ2-7; the D gene could be TRBD1 or TRBD2 (7 bases each). CDR1 and CDR2 from the germline V gene are SEHNR and FQNEAQ (reference sequence). V shed 4 bases and J shed 2 bases, with 15 bases lying between them. The CDR3 contains 15 residues. CDR3 DNA sequence: TGTGCCAGCAGCTCCGGCAGGGGGGGCCCCTACGAGCAGTACTTC. This encodes CASSSGRGGPYEQYF.

This clone came up once. CDR3 DNA sequence: TGTGCCAGCAGCTTGGTAGGGCGCGATTGGGAGACCCAGTACTTC. Residues: CASSLVGRDWETQYF. J is TRBJ2-5 and V is TRBV7-6, with no clear D. The ends were cut back, 3 bases at V and 5 bases at J, with 16 bases in the middle. The germline V gene has CDR1 SGHVS and CDR2 FNYEAQ. The CDR3 length is 15 residues.

The gene calls are TRBV7-9 and TRBJ2-7; D is undetermined. Germline lookup yields CDR1 SEHNR and CDR2 FQNEAQ (reference sequence). The V gene lost 5 bases and the J gene lost 4 bases, with 15 bases spanning the gap. CDR3 length: 14 residues. The CDR3 sequence: CASSPGVGSYEQYF. The DNA of the CDR3 is TGTGCCAGCAGCCCGGGCGTGGGTTCTTACGAGCAGTACTTC.

The DNA for the CDR3 is TGTGCCTGGAGCCCTCACAGGGGGCACGTAGATACGCAGTATTTT. Its protein product is CAWSPHRGHVDTQYF. The chain links TRBV30 to TRBJ2-3, with 9 bases fitting TRBD1. Germline assignment: CDR1 GTSNPN and CDR2 SVGIG (reference sequence). The CDR3 contains 15 residues. Germline trimming cut 3 bases from V and 5 bases from J; bases unmatched to any gene: 9.

The chain has TRBV5-1 and TRBJ1-1; the D is unclear. Between the trimmed V and J ends, which lost 4 bases and 0 bases, there was a span of 13 bases. CDR1 SGHRS and CDR2 YFSETQ come from the germline V gene. CDR3 length: 15 amino acids. The CDR3 bases are TGCGCCAGCAGCGAGCCGGGAAAACTGAACACTGAAGCTTTCTTT. Protein sequence: CASSEPGKLNTEAFF.

This clone appeared a single time. The genes are TRBV18 and TRBJ2-1; D not certain. The germline V and J ends were trimmed by 0 bases and 7 bases, with 7 bases remaining between them. The length of the CDR3 is 13 residues. Germline CDR1 and CDR2: KGHSH and LQKENI. The CDR3 DNA reads as TGTGCCAGCTCACCACCGGGTTTGAATGAGCAGTTCTTC. Its translation is CASSPPGLNEQFF.

The CDR3 here is CAWREQGRNEQFF. The DNA for the CDR3 is TGTGCCTGGAGAGAACAGGGTCGGAATGAGCAGTTCTTC. The chain couples TRBV30 to TRBJ2-1, with a tentative D call TRBD1 (6 bases). Looked up from germline, CDR1 is GTSNPN and CDR2 is SVGIG (reference sequence). The CDR3 is made up of 13 amino acids. Trimming stripped 3 bases from V and 7 bases from J, with 13 bases between.

DNA for the CDR3: TGTGCCAGCAGTCCCCACGGGACCAGCTCTGGAAACACCATATATTTT. It encodes CASSPHGTSSGNTIYF. V gene TRBV28 combines with J gene TRBJ1-3; weak D call: TRBD1 (5 bases). Trimming cost V 5 bases and J 0 bases, with 14 bases left between them. The CDR3 runs to 16 residues. Germline loops: CDR1 MDHEN, CDR2 SYDVKM.

In this sample, this clone turned up once. The rearrangement links TRBV25-1 to TRBJ1-3; D gene ambiguous. V lost 2 bases to trimming and J lost 4 bases, with 3 bases between them. The CDR3 loop spans 12 amino acids. CDR1 and CDR2 (germline): MGHDK, SYGVNS. The CDR3 DNA follows: TGTGCCAGCAGTGAACCAGGAAACACCATATATTTT. It codes for CASSEPGNTIYF.

The V call is TRBV7-2, the J call TRBJ2-7; D is undetermined. Germline V gene sequence: CDR1 SGHTA, CDR2 FQGNSA. The CDR3 consists of 14 residues. Trimming removed 1 base from V and 1 base from J, with 8 bases in between. For the CDR3, the DNA is TGTGCCAGCAGCTTAGGTGCTATTTCCTACGAGCAGTACTTC. This encodes CASSLGAISYEQYF.

This chain links TRBV4-2 with TRBJ1-6, with no clear D. Germline V CDR1 and CDR2: LGHNA, YNFKEQ. V was cut by 0 bases and J by 10 bases, with 10 bases left in between. This CDR3 contains 14 residues. The CDR3, as DNA: TGTGCCAGCAGCCAAGAGGGGAATGGATCACCCCTCCACTTT. It yields the protein CASSQEGNGSPLHF.